What follows describes a single TCR beta chain. Its specificity is not known. The sample originates from a study of cytomegalovirus exposure and HLA in healthy donors. On the study more broadly: Of the donors genotyped, about 410 in all, about 81% fell in the Caucasian-associated ancestry cluster. Study-wide results and caveats: Relative to equally common others, HLA-associated TCR beta chains showed greater clonal expansion in a later analysis. At a 0.05 false discovery rate, a later analysis found approximately 15,000 TCR beta sequences to be associated with HLA alleles.

The CDR3 sequence is 13 residues long. Germline-derived CDR1 and CDR2 are SGHRS and YFSETQ. The V end was cut by 4 bases, the J end by 3 bases, with 9 bases between. PCR employed 60 Vbeta and 13 Jbeta primers. Clones were read by immunoSEQ multiplex PCR, and TCRdb kept only the in-frame ones, dropping some. Altogether roughly 100,000 clones are present, approximately 69% being singletons, with the ten largest covering roughly 3%. Sequences were obtained from PBMCs. J is TRBJ2-3 and V is TRBV5-1; weak D call: TRBD2 (6 bases). The receptor's source is a man aged 25 to 40 in good health and CMV-seronegative. The CDR3 region is CASSQGLTDTQYF. The CDR3 nucleotides read TGCGCCAGCAGCCAAGGACTAACAGATACGCAGTATTTT.